These T cell receptor beta chains were read from a single sample in a study of blood T cell repertoires in COVID-19. Profiling relied on immunoSEQ multiplex PCR, and the TCRdb table lists in-frame clones only, not all of them. The table includes approximately 66,000 clones, about 88% detected once. The sequenced sample consisted of peripheral blood. Source of these receptors: a woman aged 45-59 years with active or convalescent COVID-19. The CDR3 runs from the conserved cysteine through the conserved F or W. Fields, in order: V gene, CDR3 protein.

TRBV7-9,CASSEDRSVAGELFF
TRBV7-3,CASSLIAGVGETQYF
TRBV7-9,CASSSDRISMRGAFF
TRBV7-8,CASSSTEPSYEQYF
TRBV10-1,CASSEYRNTEAFF
TRBV6-6,CASSSGLATYEQYF
TRBV13,CASSSGLARLGETQYF
TRBV6-4,CASCPSDSGRGTLSQYF
TRBV7-9,CASRGAGLAGYEQYF
TRBV6-5,CASIAGAGTDTQYF
TRBV18,CASSPGQGEAGNTIYF
TRBV7-9,CASIDRGDYRGYEQYF
TRBV30,CAWGTGARGYTF
TRBV11-2,CASSRRGQLEAFF
TRBV2,CASSPDGRYNEQFF
TRBV14,CASSPGTASSYNSPLHF
TRBV5-1,CASSRGQASYNEQFF
TRBV6-5,CASRLDRGFGYTF
TRBV5-4,CASSLAGVQETQYF
TRBV5-6,CASSLDRGREGEAFF
TRBV3-1/TRBV3-2,CASSPRTSGTYNEQFF
TRBV9,CASSSTGGSAQPQHF
TRBV29-1,CSLWTDGLQTQYF
TRBV7-8,CASAAGFDEQFF
TRBV9,CASSVTAGDYNEQFF
TRBV7-7,CASSLAREGNEQFF
TRBV27,CASSLKFGLSGMDYNEQFF
TRBV4-1,CASSQRGGSDYGYTF
TRBV18,CASSPGHSTNEKLFF
TRBV7-9,CASNVGRAQAFF
TRBV7-6,CASSLEAGPRVEAFF
TRBV5-1,CASSLAGQGNTGELFF
TRBV4-1,CASSLKSRREGQETQYF
TRBV11-2,CASSYRDRAYEQYF
TRBV23-1,CASSLQGGTSGKVDTQYF
TRBV18,CASSPKRDLAGGETQYF
TRBV3-1/TRBV3-2,CASSQIGQGYEQYF
TRBV19,CASSTHEYSENTDTQYF
TRBV9,CASSGGTEAFF
TRBV4-2,CASSQILAGTTYEQYF
TRBV7-3,CASSLTSGGGGELFF